A single sample is the source of the 7 T cell receptor beta chains below, sequenced in a study of CD8 T cells in ankylosing spondylitis. General study findings and limits: Ankylosing spondylitis blood seemed to carry a telltale TCR beta motif made of roughly 8 highly homologous variants.

TCRdb fed the 5' RACE reads into MiXCR, producing one record per CDR3 protein. The sample lists approximately 150,000 distinct CDR3 sequences; about a sixth were seen once. For these receptors, no antigen is known. The specimen sequenced was blood, either unsorted or a sorted T cell fraction (not recorded which). Receptors were obtained from a male donor with ankylosing spondylitis.

CDR3 residues: CASSGPTPENSSYEQYF. The CDR3 coding sequence is TGCGCCAGCAGCGGCCCGACTCCCGAGAACAGCTCCTACGAGCAGTACTTC. The chain employs TRBV5-1 and TRBJ2-7; D gene uncertain. The CDR3 totals 17 residues. CDR1 is SGHRS and CDR2 is YFSETQ in the germline V gene. Trimming stripped 4 bases from V and 0 bases from J, with 20 bases between.

This clonotype turned up a few times. The CDR3 sequence: CASSHSGGFDQPQHF. CDR3 nucleotides: TGCGCCAGCAGCCACTCAGGGGGATTCGATCAGCCCCAGCATTTT. The rearrangement links TRBV4-1 to TRBJ1-5; 7 bases match TRBD1. CDR1 is MGHRA, CDR2 YSYEKL, per germline. Losses at the gene ends were 3 bases for V and 5 bases for J; bases not matched to a gene: 7. This CDR3 contains 15 residues.

In its sample, this clonotype was seen once. This chain uses TRBV4-3 with TRBJ1-1; D remains ambiguous. V was cut by 1 base and J by 5 bases, with 17 bases left in between. The CDR3 contains 16 residues. The germline V gene encodes CDR1 LGHNA and CDR2 YSLEER. This chain's CDR3 is CASSQVAGGGGTEAFF. The CDR3 DNA reads as TGCGCCAGCAGCCAAGTGGCTGGAGGCGGAGGAACTGAAGCTTTCTTT.

This clonotype was observed a few times. V and J are TRBV5-6 and TRBJ2-2; D unresolved. Germline assignment: CDR1 SGHDT and CDR2 YYEEEE. The V and J ends lost 2 bases and 5 bases respectively, with 10 bases between them. This CDR3 has 14 residues. CDR3 in DNA: TGTGCCAGCAGCTTAATCGCGACAACCGGGGAGCTGTTTTTT. It is translated as CASSLIATTGELFF.

The chain couples TRBV29-1 to TRBJ1-2, with D unresolved. Germline loops: CDR1 SQVTM, CDR2 ANQGSEA. V was shortened by 4 bases and J by 7 bases, with 13 bases between the two germline ends. The CDR3 has 12 amino acids. The CDR3 nucleotides read TGCAGCGTTGGGGGAACGGGCGGTGGCTACACCTTC. Amino acid sequence: CSVGGTGGGYTF.

The J gene is TRBJ2-3, the V gene TRBV2; D is unresolved. This CDR3 is 13 amino acids long. Trimming removed 0 bases from V and 2 bases from J, with 3 bases in between. Germline V gene sequence: CDR1 SNHLY, CDR2 FYNNEI. The CDR3 region is CASSEAHTDTQYF. Written as DNA, the CDR3 is TGTGCCAGCAGTGAAGCTCACACAGATACGCAGTATTTT.

A few counts support this clonotype. In DNA, the CDR3 is TGTGCCAGCGTAACAAGCTCCTACAATGAGCAGTTCTTC. As protein: CASVTSSYNEQFF. The V and J genes are TRBV6-2 or TRBV6-3 and TRBJ2-1; no definite D call. Germline V gene sequence: CDR1 MNHEY, CDR2 SVGEGT. The CDR3 consists of 13 residues. V shed 8 bases and J shed 0 bases, with 8 bases lying between them.